This T cell receptor beta chain emerged from a study of CD8+ T cells in alopecia areata. Findings and limits, study-wide: Resident alphabeta T cells of normal skin are also sequenced in scalp samples.

Only one count was recorded for this clone. As yet, its antigen is unknown. Following extraction, RNA underwent reverse transcription to cDNA, which served as the sequencing template. Measured with immunoSEQ multiplex PCR; TCRdb has only the in-frame clones, and not every one. The table records about 120,000 clones, roughly 68% of them present only once. The V gene's germline CDR1 is SGHTA and CDR2 FQGNSA. The CDR3 is made up of 14 amino acids. Trimming shortened V by 1 base and J by 1 base, and 7 bases separated the two germline ends. The researchers isolated CD4+ and CD8+ T cells from PBMCs by sorting.

The sample consisted of CD4+ T cells sorted from blood. The chain is built from TRBV7-2 and TRBJ1-1; D remains unclear. This clonotype originated in a human donor in good health. This CDR3 reads CASSLGRRNTEAFF. CDR3 in DNA: TGTGCCAGCAGCTTAGGGAGGAGGAACACTGAAGCTTTCTTT.